These 27 T cell receptor beta chains came from one sample sequenced in a study of T cell changes during pregnancy in multiple sclerosis. The protocol was immunoSEQ multiplex PCR, while the TCRdb copy is restricted to in-frame clones and leaves out a portion. The sample lists about 52,000 clones; 92% were seen once. The sequencing used CD4+ T cells from peripheral blood mononuclear cells, collected in the third trimester of pregnancy. These receptor sequences come from a female donor with multiple sclerosis, enrolled in a pregnancy study.

The chain has TRBV6-1 and TRBJ2-5; perhaps TRBD2 as D (6 bases). The length of the CDR3 is 14 residues. Germline CDR1 MNHNS, CDR2 SASEGT. V was shortened by 7 bases and J by 2 bases, with 14 bases between the two germline ends. The CDR3 here is CASTGTLLQETQYF. CDR3 coding DNA: TGTGCCAGCACGGGGACTCTACTGCAAGAGACCCAGTACTTC.

The V and J genes are TRBV11-2 and TRBJ2-3; TRBD2 agrees at 12 bases. The V and J ends lost 5 bases and 0 bases, in that order; junction bases with no gene match: 6. The CDR3 has 17 residues. CDR1 is SGHAT, CDR2 FQNNGV, per germline. Here the CDR3 reads CASSPRLAGASTDTQYF. The CDR3 region has the DNA TGTGCCAGCAGCCCTCGACTAGCGGGGGCTAGCACAGATACGCAGTATTTT.

The gene calls are TRBV11-3 and TRBJ2-7; possible D gene TRBD1, 6 bases. The CDR3 length is 15 residues. The V gene lost 5 bases and the J gene lost 4 bases, with 18 bases spanning the gap. Germline CDR1 SGHNT, CDR2 YENEEA. For the CDR3, the DNA is TGTGCCAGCAGCCAGGGGAGATTCGGGTCATACGAGCAGTACTTC. Protein product: CASSQGRFGSYEQYF.

The V and J genes are TRBV7-2 and TRBJ2-4; D unresolved. The CDR3 sequence is 14 residues long. Germline CDR1 and CDR2: SGHTA and FQGNSA. V was clipped by 1 base and J by 0 bases, with 4 bases between them. The CDR3 here is CASSLGVAKNIQYF. In DNA, the CDR3 is TGTGCCAGCAGCTTAGGCGTAGCCAAAAACATTCAGTACTTC.

This chain joins TRBV5-5 and TRBJ2-7, with TRBD2 identical over 8 bases. Germline assignment: CDR1 SGHKS and CDR2 YYEKEE (reference sequence). V shed 3 bases and J 2 bases; nucleotides not matched to a gene: 1. The CDR3 sequence is 13 residues long. CDR3: CASSSGGPYEQYF. CDR3 DNA: TGTGCCAGCAGCTCGGGGGGGCCCTACGAGCAGTACTTC.

CDR3 sequence (DNA): TGTGCCAGCAGCCCGAACCGAGGGTATCGCACTGAAGCTTTCTTT. Translation: CASSPNRGYRTEAFF. V is TRBV6-1 and J is TRBJ1-1; D is uncertain. CDR1 is MNHNS, CDR2 SASEGT, per germline. Trimming stripped 6 bases from V and 4 bases from J, with 18 bases between. The CDR3 extends over 15 amino acids.

V usage is TRBV11-2 and J usage is TRBJ1-5; perhaps TRBD1 as D (6 bases). The V end was cut by 5 bases, the J end by 7 bases, with 21 bases between. From germline, CDR1 is SGHAT and CDR2 FQNNGV. This CDR3 region has 16 residues. The CDR3 DNA is TGTGCCAGCAGCAAATCGGGGGGGCGCGGGACACAGCCCCAGCATTTT. This encodes CASSKSGGRGTQPQHF.

The CDR3 nucleotides read TGTGCCAGTAGTCCCCGTGGGGGGAGCGAGCAGTACTTC. This encodes CASSPRGGSEQYF. The chain combines TRBV19 with TRBJ2-7; maybe TRBD2 (6 bases). The CDR3 sequence is 13 residues long. Germline V lookup: CDR1 LNHDA, CDR2 SQIVND (reference sequence). Trimming shortened V by 5 bases and J by 6 bases, and 14 bases separated the two germline ends.

The chain carries TRBV7-3 and TRBJ1-1; D unclear. Between the trimmed V and J ends, which lost 1 base and 8 bases, there was a span of 8 bases. The germline V gene has CDR1 SGHTA and CDR2 FQGTGA. This CDR3 spans 12 amino acids. CDR3 nucleotide sequence: TGTGCCAGCAGCTTAATGGGAGGGGAAGCTTTCTTT. Residues: CASSLMGGEAFF. The full variable domain, with the rest looked up from reference TRBV7-3 and TRBJ1-1, is GAGVSQTPSNKVTEKGKYVELRCDPISGHTALYWYRQSLGQGPEFLIYFQGTGAADDSGLPNDRFFAVRPEGSVSTLKIQRTERGDSAVYLCASSLMGGEAFFGQGTRLTVV.

V and J are TRBV27 and TRBJ1-2; TRBD1 matches 11 bases. The CDR3 covers 16 residues. In germline, CDR1 is MNHEY, CDR2 SMNVEV (reference sequence). The V gene end was trimmed by 4 bases and the J gene end by 3 bases; junction bases not matched to a gene: 7. The CDR3 spells CASSSWTGGDDYGYTF. The CDR3 nucleotides read TGTGCCAGCAGTTCGTGGACAGGGGGCGATGACTATGGCTACACCTTC.

This chain links TRBV5-4 with TRBJ2-3; 9 bases are a match to TRBD1. CDR1 is SGHNT and CDR2 is YYREEE in the germline V gene (reference sequence). V lost 5 bases and J lost 5; bases outside the gene matches: 6. CDR3 size: 14 residues. CDR3 sequence: CASSSWTGVDTQYF. DNA of the CDR3: TGTGCCAGCAGTAGCTGGACAGGGGTAGATACGCAGTATTTT.

In this sample, this clone turned up once. The chain links TRBV2 to TRBJ2-1; 13 bases are shared with TRBD2. The CDR3 is 16 residues long. V lost 6 bases and J lost 4; bases outside the gene matches: 6. CDR1 is SNHLY and CDR2 is FYNNEI in the germline V gene. CDR3: CASREGLAGSYNEQFF. Here the CDR3 DNA reads TGTGCCAGCAGAGAGGGACTAGCGGGGTCATACAATGAGCAGTTCTTC.

The chain employs TRBV27 and TRBJ2-1; 7 bases line up with TRBD1. Germline trimming cut 6 bases from V and 9 bases from J; bases unmatched to any gene: 11. Germline V CDR1 and CDR2: MNHEY, SMNVEV (reference sequence). The CDR3 covers 14 residues. The CDR3 reads CASRMTGTRSEQFF. CDR3 bases: TGTGCCAGCAGGATGACAGGGACAAGGTCTGAGCAGTTCTTC.

The chain is built from TRBV7-9 and TRBJ2-2, with 8 bases that match TRBD2. This CDR3 contains 14 residues. V lost 11 bases to trimming and J lost 3 bases; unmatched junction nucleotides: 8. Per germline, CDR1 SEHNR and CDR2 FQNEAQ (reference sequence). As DNA, the CDR3 is TGTGCCGGCTCGCGGGGGGCCTACACCGGGGAGCTGTTTTTT. It translates to CAGSRGAYTGELFF.

The rearrangement uses TRBV4-3 and TRBJ2-5; TRBD2 matches at 11 bases. There are 16 residues in the CDR3. Unmatched junction bases numbered 7, after V lost 0 bases and J lost 7 bases. In germline, CDR1 is LGHNA, CDR2 YSLEER. CDR3 DNA: TGCGCCAGCAGCCAAGAAGTAGCGGGGGGGCATAGGACCCAGTACTTC. Protein sequence: CASSQEVAGGHRTQYF.

This chain uses TRBV14 with TRBJ2-7; 8 bases are shared with TRBD1. The length of the CDR3 is 16 residues. V lost 0 bases and J lost 2; bases outside the gene matches: 6. The V gene's germline CDR1 is SGHDN and CDR2 FVKESK. In nucleotides, the CDR3 is TGTGCCAGCAGCCAAGAAGGGACAGGTTTGACCTACGAGCAGTACTTC. Translated, it gives CASSQEGTGLTYEQYF.

V and J are TRBV27 and TRBJ2-7; weak D call: TRBD1 (6 bases). CDR1 and CDR2 (germline): MNHEY, SMNVEV (reference sequence). The CDR3 has 18 residues. V was shortened by 5 bases and J by 1 base, with 24 bases between the two germline ends. As DNA, the CDR3 is TGTGCCAGCAGTCTCCTTCTGGGACCAGGGGTTGGGTCCTACGAGCAGTACTTC. It is translated as CASSLLLGPGVGSYEQYF.

The chain couples TRBV12-5 to TRBJ1-1; the match to TRBD1 covers 8 bases. V shed 5 bases, J shed 1 base, and the junction held 6 bases outside the gene matches. CDR1 and CDR2 from the germline V gene are LGHNT and FRNRAP. CDR3 size: 15 residues. CDR3 DNA sequence: TGTGCTAGTGGTCCCTGGACAGGGCGGAACACTGAAGCTTTCTTT. As protein: CASGPWTGRNTEAFF. Full variable domain (missing parts from reference TRBV12-5 and TRBJ1-1): DARVTQTPRHKVTEMGQEVTMRCQPILGHNTVFWYRQTMMQGLELLAYFRNRAPLDDSGMPKDRFSAEMPDATLATLKIQPSEPRDSAVYFCASGPWTGRNTEAFFGQGTRLTVV.

The J gene is TRBJ1-1, the V gene TRBV2; the match to TRBD1 covers 8 bases. CDR1 is SNHLY, CDR2 FYNNEI, per germline. The CDR3 spans 16 residues. The V gene end was trimmed by 0 bases and the J gene end by 7 bases; junction bases not matched to a gene: 10. The CDR3 protein is CASSEASGQGRLEAFF. CDR3 DNA sequence: TGTGCCAGCAGTGAAGCATCAGGACAGGGAAGGCTTGAAGCTTTCTTT.

V usage is TRBV7-2 and J usage is TRBJ1-5; D unclear. Deletions cut 8 bases from V and 5 bases from J, with 13 bases between. The CDR3 is 13 residues long. Germline loops: CDR1 SGHTA, CDR2 FQGNSA. CDR3 protein: CASGSDTDQPQHF. CDR3 in DNA: TGTGCCAGCGGGTCCGACACCGATCAGCCCCAGCATTTT.

This chain links TRBV7-6 with TRBJ2-7; 7 bases are shared with TRBD1. Germline assignment: CDR1 SGHVS and CDR2 FNYEAQ. The CDR3 is 13 amino acids. Trimming at V came to 5 bases and at J to 9 bases, leaving 10 bases not matched to a gene. The CDR3: CASSPDRTVGQYF. The CDR3 DNA sequence: TGTGCCAGCAGCCCGGACAGGACCGTGGGGCAGTACTTC.

This rearrangement joins TRBV7-9 to TRBJ2-3; D unclear. Trimming removed 1 base from V and 8 bases from J, with 13 bases in between. The CDR3 length is 14 residues. CDR1 is SEHNR and CDR2 is FQNEAQ in the germline V gene (reference sequence). This CDR3 reads CASSLGRVVGTQYF. The CDR3 DNA reads as TGTGCCAGCAGCTTAGGCCGTGTAGTCGGTACGCAGTATTTT.

The chain joins TRBV19 to TRBJ1-2, with 8 bases aligning to TRBD1. The CDR3 runs to 16 residues. With V trimmed by 2 bases and J by 1 base, 6 bases remained unmatched. Looked up from germline, CDR1 is LNHDA and CDR2 is SQIVND (reference sequence). CDR3 DNA: TGTGCCAGTAGTATAACAGGGGGTCCTTTTAACTATGGCTACACCTTC. Its protein product is CASSITGGPFNYGYTF.

The chain combines TRBV9 with TRBJ2-1, with TRBD1 as a possible D gene (6 bases). This CDR3 spans 16 amino acids. The V gene's germline CDR1 is SGDLS and CDR2 YYNGEE. Trimming removed 4 bases at V and 6 bases at J, with 20 bases between. The CDR3, as DNA: TGTGCCAGCAGCCCTCAGGGGAAGAATCTCGGCAATGAGCAGTTCTTC. This gives the protein CASSPQGKNLGNEQFF.

The chain recombines TRBV27 with TRBJ2-4; 7 nucleotides line up with TRBD1. The V gene end was trimmed by 3 bases and the J gene end by 8 bases; junction bases not matched to a gene: 1. This CDR3 is built from 12 residues. CDR1 and CDR2 from the germline V gene are MNHEY and SMNVEV (reference sequence). In DNA form, the CDR3 reads TGTGCCAGCAGTTTCAGGGGGTACATTCAGTACTTC. Amino acids: CASSFRGYIQYF.

The rearrangement uses TRBV7-3 and TRBJ1-1; TRBD1 matches 7 bases. Germline CDR1 reads SGHTA; CDR2 reads FQGTGA. The CDR3 loop spans 13 amino acids. V trimming: 5 bases; J trimming: 6 bases; junction bases outside the gene matches: 6. This CDR3 reads CASSPNRGAEAFF. DNA of the CDR3: TGTGCCAGCAGCCCTAACAGGGGCGCTGAAGCTTTCTTT.

This clone was seen more than once but under ten times. V usage is TRBV6-1 and J usage is TRBJ1-1, with no clear D. The V end lost 0 bases, the J end lost 1 base, and 3 bases lay between the germline ends. Germline V lookup: CDR1 MNHNS, CDR2 SASEGT. CDR3 length equals 13 residues. CDR3 bases: TGTGCCAGCAGTGAAGCGAGGAACACTGAAGCTTTCTTT. Protein sequence: CASSEARNTEAFF.